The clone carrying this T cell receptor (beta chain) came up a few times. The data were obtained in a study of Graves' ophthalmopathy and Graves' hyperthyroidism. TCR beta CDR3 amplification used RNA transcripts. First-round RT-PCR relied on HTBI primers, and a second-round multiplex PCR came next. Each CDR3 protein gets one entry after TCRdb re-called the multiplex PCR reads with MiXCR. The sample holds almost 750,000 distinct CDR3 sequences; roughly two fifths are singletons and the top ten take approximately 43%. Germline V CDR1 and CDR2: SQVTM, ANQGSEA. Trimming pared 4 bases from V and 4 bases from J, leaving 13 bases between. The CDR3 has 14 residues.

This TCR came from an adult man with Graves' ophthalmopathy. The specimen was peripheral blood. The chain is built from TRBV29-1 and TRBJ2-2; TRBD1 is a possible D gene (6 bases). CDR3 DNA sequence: TGCAGCGTTGTCAGGGGTACCCCCACCGGGGAGCTGTTTTTT. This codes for CSVVRGTPTGELFF.